What follows describes a single T cell receptor (beta chain). Its antigen is not identified. Germline V gene data show CDR1 as ENHRY and CDR2 as SYGVKD. Unmatched junction bases numbered 1, after V lost 3 bases and J lost 1 base. This CDR3 comprises 15 residues. All donors were healthy HIV-negative adults lacking recent acute infections or vaccinations. CD45RA-negative memory and CD45RA+ naive subsets were split from the CD4+ cells. This entry is derived from a study of shared clonotypes between healthy human individuals. General study points: Large sequencing depth failed to make sorted-subset sequencing complete, rarefaction showed.

Study processing details: Sequence data from immunoSEQ were junction-only and lacked quality scores; consequently, filtering differed. Libraries were prepared by immunoSEQ multiplex PCR; TCRdb keeps only in-frame clonotypes and omits some of them. That table furnishes V, J and clone size, whereas the DNA furnished D and trimming. This table holds roughly 2.4 million clones, 90% to 97% found once. This receptor was taken from a man aged 18 to 30 in good health. The rearrangement uses TRBV10-3 and TRBJ2-3; 10 positions match TRBD2. The sequenced material came from naive CD4+ T cells sorted from blood. As for subset: CD45RA+ positively selected. CDR3 nucleotide sequence: TGTGCCATCAGTGACGGGACTAGCGGCACAGATACGCAGTATTTT. It is translated as CAISDGTSGTDTQYF.